The clone carrying this T cell receptor (beta chain) was detected only a few times. Its matching antigen is unknown. The data originate from a study of CD8 T cells in ankylosing spondylitis. Points from the study as a whole: It appeared that ankylosing spondylitis blood was characterized by a TCR beta motif of about 8 highly homologous variants. The clones that were linked to disease were reported to be significantly enriched in matched synovial fluid samples from ankylosing spondylitis patients.

The CDR3 spans 15 residues. With V trimmed by 5 bases and J by 8 bases, 10 bases remained unmatched. Looked up from germline, CDR1 is SGHTA and CDR2 is FQGNSA. A quantitative 5'-RACE method, one with molecular barcodes, was used to make TCR beta libraries. Each CDR3 protein is one row after TCRdb ran MiXCR on the 5' RACE reads. The table records about 240,000 distinct CDR3 sequences, about 11% of them present only once. The TCR was taken from a male donor with ankylosing spondylitis or in good health (not recorded which). Sequenced input: blood, either unsorted or a sorted T cell fraction (not recorded which). The V and J genes are TRBV7-2 and TRBJ1-4; 8 positions agree with TRBD1. CDR3 region: CASSPRRAGGEKLFF. In nucleotides, the CDR3 is TGTGCCAGCAGCCCACGCCGGGCAGGGGGCGAAAAACTGTTTTTT.